This TCR beta chain derives from a study of cytomegalovirus exposure and HLA in healthy donors (dated by TCRdb to about 2017). Study-wide context: An earlier analysis of several hundred of the donors reported 250 to 300 Gb of sequence data and approximately 110 million unique TCR beta sequences from roughly 200 million T cells. Of the roughly 410 genotyped donors, less than 85% were placed in the genetic ancestry cluster associated with self-reported Caucasian donors. About 330 gigabases of sequencing data and around 85 million unique TCR sequences made up an early release that covered roughly 670 HLA-typed donors. In a later analysis, previously published TCR beta repertoires from 666 donors were re-analyzed and high-resolution HLA genotyping was added so that TCR occurrence patterns could be studied. The study aimed to test whether signatures of past pathogen exposure could be identified by cataloging public T cell receptors. The study used immunosequencing to profile the T cell repertoires of several hundred subjects and linked those repertoires to cytomegalovirus serostatus. Several DR-DQ haplotypes were handled as single units for association and clustering, since linkage in the cohort was strong. All discovery cohort repertoires had been generated using a single sequencing platform. Along with the approximately 700-subject first cohort, a separate validation cohort of 120 different subjects was used. An earlier analysis of nearly 600 of the donors applied high-throughput TCR beta sequencing to assess whether each TCR beta V gene segment acted as functional or pseudogenic. Both class I and class II loci were covered by HLA typing, at four-digit resolution. The number of donors typed differed by locus, with roughly 620-630 for A, B, C, DRB1 and DQB1, roughly 520 for DQA1, 606 for DPA1, and under 490 for DPB1. To predict cytomegalovirus infection status, the study brought together high-throughput TCR immunosequencing, statistical association of individual TCRs with disease status, and machine learning. Across approximately 400 genotyped donors of the cohort, an average of about 240,000 unique TCR beta nucleotide sequences per donor were sequenced, and approximately 17% of those sequences were non-productive. Genome-wide SNP genotypes for about three fifths of the 666 donors were used in a later genetic analysis, which treated that subset as a discovery cohort. Alongside the repertoire data, information on donor age, sex, ethnicity and CMV serostatus was compiled. Rather than drawing on any new phenotypic data, the later analysis identified candidate immune exposures from TCR beta sequences and the way those sequences occurred across donors. Results and caveats for the whole study, not just this receptor: It was suggested by the authors that the approach could potentially be generalized to other disease states and immunological phenotypes. An earlier analysis of several hundred of the donors showed that most TCR beta V segments appeared in productive rearrangements either about 87% or about 30% of the time, which broadly matched IMGT annotations. HLA typing was unavailable for some donors at each locus, so association tests used only the typed subset. A later genetic analysis reported fewer N-insertions in productive TCRs among donors in an Asian-associated ancestry cluster than the roughly 650-donor mean. Across donors, most TCR sequences were observed very rarely, whereas some public TCRs were present in many individuals. This cohort had only TCR beta chains sequenced, and the lack of alpha or paired-chain data limited which features could be detected. In vitro tests confirmed that a few of the cytomegalovirus-associated TCR beta chains recognize cytomegalovirus antigens. V-gene and J-gene trimming of TCR beta chains was associated with a missense DCLRE1C variant in a later genetic analysis, and the association was replicated in an independent cohort. Because the 87-base-pair reads could not distinguish some IMGT-functional V segments, including TRBV6-2 and TRBV6-3, those segments were excluded. In both the original and validation cohorts, the classifier was reported to diagnose cytomegalovirus status with high specificity and sensitivity. A group of highly shared sequence variants was considered likely to be a technical artifact of the sequencing pipeline. Roughly uniform sequencing depth across donors was assumed in presence/absence analyses, although this assumption may not hold. In a later analysis, the rate of TCR association differed among HLA loci, with DRB1 alleles having the most associated TCRs and HLA-C alleles having the fewest. In a later analysis, most CMV-associated TCR beta chains were found to appear HLA-restricted, with HLA associations seemingly driven largely by CMV exposure. According to a later analysis, parvovirus B19, influenza, CMV and Epstein-Barr virus appeared linked to several top co-occurrence clusters. In the study, some 180 TCR beta chains were listed as associated with cytomegalovirus. Strong co-occurrence of HLA alleles, especially DR and DQ, made assigning TCR associations to individual alleles difficult. CMV serostatus was the only immune exposure information available for the cohort. Approximately 18 rarely observed V segments, including chromosome 9 orphons, were excluded from the earlier analysis of a few hundred of the donors because counts were too low. A further reported finding was that TCR beta sequences accurately predicted the HLA-A and HLA-B alleles for most subjects in the first cohort. In a later analysis, 16,951 TCR beta sequences were associated with specific HLA alleles at a false discovery rate of 0.05. Correlated functional status among segregating V segments might reflect linkage disequilibrium, but an unknown experimental factor could not be ruled out. In a later analysis, HLA-associated TCR beta chains were found to be more clonally expanded and to have lower generation probabilities than equally common non-associated chains.

In total, approximately 690 healthy bone marrow donors made up the cohort. All cohort members were sampled while nominally healthy, although unrecorded immune exposures were likely present. The donor tested CMV seropositive, placing the donor among the approximately 290 seropositive members of the cohort. Each donor provided a peripheral blood sample, and peripheral blood mononuclear cells were used for TCR beta sequencing. The Qiagen DNeasy Blood Extraction Kit was used to extract genomic DNA from the blood cell samples. Receptor amplification or capture employed the immunoSEQ multiplex PCR assay. For the multiplex PCR, a mixture combining 60 forward primers for TCR Vbeta segments and 13 reverse primers for TCR Jbeta segments was used. A multiplex PCR assay on genomic DNA amplified the CDR3 region of rearranged TCR beta genes. The amplified TCR beta libraries were sequenced on the Illumina HiSeq System as 87-base-pair reads. Per the original workflow: Across the 600 to 700 repertoires, a later analysis counted 80 million or so unique TCR beta chains, roughly 11 million of which were shared by at least two donors. To remove PCR and sequencing errors, raw reads were error-corrected and collapsed into unique sequences using a nearest-neighbor algorithm that merged closely related sequences. Alignment of CDR3 sequences to IMGT reference sequences was used to assign V, D and J gene segments. For a sequence to be retained, a match of at least six nucleotides to both a V gene segment and a J gene segment was required. Rearrangements were called productive when the CDR3 lacked stop codons and stayed in frame with V and J; all others were non-productive. CDR3 was defined according to IMGT convention as the region running from the second conserved V-encoded cysteine to the conserved J-encoded phenylalanine. Sequences without an unambiguous match to a single V gene segment were excluded from the earlier analysis of about 600 of the donors. An earlier analysis of a few hundred of the donors classified V segments as functional when productive rearrangements were above 56.7% and as segregating when the standard deviation between donors was above 5%. A statistical classification framework was built to diagnose cytomegalovirus status from the catalog of TCR beta chain sequences. V and J gene assignment, in a later analysis, came from comparing TCR nucleotide sequences with IMGT/GENE-DB human TR gene sequences. A later analysis assigned CDR3 sequences and most-parsimonious VDJ recombination scenarios with the TCRdist pipeline. In a later analysis, each TCR beta chain was defined by its CDR3 amino acid sequence together with its V-gene family, and reads lacking a unique V-gene family were excluded. As a way to deal with suspected cross-contamination and a sequencing artifact, a later analysis dropped 450 to 600 nucleotide sequences that were highly shared and had low generation probability. A later analysis calculated a clonal expansion index for each public chain from normalized within-repertoire ranks of inferred template counts. Generation probabilities in a later analysis came from a VDJ recombination model fitted to out-of-frame rearrangements, and those results were checked against IGoR. A later analysis scored TCR-TCR, TCR-HLA and TCR-CMV co-occurrence with hypergeometric tests, applying a repertoire-size bias correction to TCR pairs. A later analysis estimated false discovery rates by permuting HLA or CMV assignments 20 times. A later analysis grouped co-occurring TCRs with DBSCAN, adding TCRdist sequence similarity when clustering within HLA-allele-positive subsets. Repertoires with fewer than 30,000 or more than 120,000 public chains were left out of co-occurrence clustering, as were a handful of repertoires with anomalous nucleotide sharing. What TCRdb holds here is the immuneACCESS table cut down to in-frame rearrangements. Part of the clones is not present; checked against another copy, under half of the missing clones reflect an unresolved V gene, and the others are unexplained. V and J calls plus clone size are reproduced from that table; the DNA served to infer D and trimming. A total of roughly 98,000 clones appear in this sample, 60% to 75% of them only once. The top ten hold around 3.2% of the sample.

The CDR3 holds 15 amino acids from the cysteine to the phenylalanine. The kept DNA is CDR3 alone, 45 bases in frame from the first base. CDR1 and CDR2, per the germline V gene (reference sequence), are SSHAT and FNYEAQ. With respect to this clone: No cognate antigen has been identified for it. An end of the junction does not agree with germline; a read error may underlie this.

Sequencing was carried out using PBMCs. This receptor chain uses TRBV7-7 and TRBJ2-1, and 9 bases in between align with TRBD1. This TCR came from a female donor in good health and CMV-seropositive. The base sequence is TGTGCTAGCAGCTTGTCCGGGACAGGGAACAATGAGCAGTTCTTC. The translation is CASSLSGTGNNEQFF. The full variable domain, completed from the reference TRBV7-7 and TRBJ2-1 proteins outside the CDR3, reads GAGVSQSPRYKVTKRGQDVTLRCDPISSHATLYWYQQALGQGPEFLTYFNYEAQPDKSGLPSDRFSAERPEGSISTLTIQRTEQRDSAMYRCASSLSGTGNNEQFFGPGTRLTVL.